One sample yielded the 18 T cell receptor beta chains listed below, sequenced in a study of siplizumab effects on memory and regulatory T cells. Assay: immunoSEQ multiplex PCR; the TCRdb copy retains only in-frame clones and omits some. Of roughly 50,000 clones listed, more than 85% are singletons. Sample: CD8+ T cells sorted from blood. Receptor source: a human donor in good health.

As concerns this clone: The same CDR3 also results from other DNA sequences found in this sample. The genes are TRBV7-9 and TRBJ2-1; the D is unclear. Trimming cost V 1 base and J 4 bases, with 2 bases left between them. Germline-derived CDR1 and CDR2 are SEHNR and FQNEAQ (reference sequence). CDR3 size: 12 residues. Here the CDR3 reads CASSLGYNEQFF. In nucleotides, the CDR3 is TGTGCCAGCAGCTTAGGATACAATGAGCAGTTCTTC.

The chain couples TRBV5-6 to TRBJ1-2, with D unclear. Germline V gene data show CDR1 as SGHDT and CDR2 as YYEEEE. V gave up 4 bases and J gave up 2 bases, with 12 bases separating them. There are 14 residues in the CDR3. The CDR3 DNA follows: TGTGCCAGCAGCCCCCCGGAGTACAACTATGGCTACACCTTC. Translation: CASSPPEYNYGYTF.

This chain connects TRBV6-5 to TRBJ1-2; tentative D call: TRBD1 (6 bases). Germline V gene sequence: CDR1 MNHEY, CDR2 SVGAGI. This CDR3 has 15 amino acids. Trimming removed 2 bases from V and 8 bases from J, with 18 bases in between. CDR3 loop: CASSYRQGDNNGYTF. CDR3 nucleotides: TGTGCCAGCAGTTACCGGCAAGGGGACAACAACGGCTACACCTTC.

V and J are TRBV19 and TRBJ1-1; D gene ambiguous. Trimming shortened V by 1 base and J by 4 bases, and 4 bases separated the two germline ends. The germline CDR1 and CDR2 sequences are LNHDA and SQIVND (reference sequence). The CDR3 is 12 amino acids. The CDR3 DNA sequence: TGTGCCAGTAGTATAGGCCTCACTGAAGCTTTCTTT. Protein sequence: CASSIGLTEAFF.

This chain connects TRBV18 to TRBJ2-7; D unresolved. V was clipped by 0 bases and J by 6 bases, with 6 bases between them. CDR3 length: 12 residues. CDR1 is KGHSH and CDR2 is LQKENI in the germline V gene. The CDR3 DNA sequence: TGTGCCAGCTCACCACCTGAAGGCGAGCAGTACTTC. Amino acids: CASSPPEGEQYF.

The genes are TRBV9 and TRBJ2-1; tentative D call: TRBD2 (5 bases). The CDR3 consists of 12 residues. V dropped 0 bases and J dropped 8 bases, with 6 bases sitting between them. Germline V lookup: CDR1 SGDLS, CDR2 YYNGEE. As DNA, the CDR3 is TGTGCCAGCAGCGTAGCTAGCCATGAGCAGTTCTTC. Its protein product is CASSVASHEQFF. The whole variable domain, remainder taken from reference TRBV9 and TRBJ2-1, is DSGVTQTPKHLITATGQRVTLRCSPRSGDLSVYWYQQSLDQGLQFLIQYYNGEERAKGNILERFSAQQFPDLHSELNLSSLELGDSALYFCASSVASHEQFFGPGTRLTVL.

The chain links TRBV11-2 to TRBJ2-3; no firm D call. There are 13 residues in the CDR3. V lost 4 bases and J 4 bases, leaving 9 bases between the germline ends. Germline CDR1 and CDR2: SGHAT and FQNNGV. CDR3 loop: CASSWYIADTQYF. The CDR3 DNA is TGTGCCAGCAGCTGGTATATAGCAGATACGCAGTATTTT.

In DNA, the CDR3 is TGTGCCAGCAGCGTAGCTGAGGGAAATTCGGCCCAGCATTTT. It is translated as CASSVAEGNSAQHF. The chain joins TRBV9 to TRBJ1-5; D uncertain. Trimming removed 0 bases from V and 11 bases from J, with 15 bases in between. Germline CDR1 and CDR2: SGDLS and YYNGEE. The CDR3 is 14 amino acids.

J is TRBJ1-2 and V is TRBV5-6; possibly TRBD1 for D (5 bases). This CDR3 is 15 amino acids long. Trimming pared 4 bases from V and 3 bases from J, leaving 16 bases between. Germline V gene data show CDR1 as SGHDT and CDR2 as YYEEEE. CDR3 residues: CASSRALREYYGYTF. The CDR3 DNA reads TGTGCCAGCAGCCGGGCTCTCAGGGAGTACTATGGCTACACCTTC.

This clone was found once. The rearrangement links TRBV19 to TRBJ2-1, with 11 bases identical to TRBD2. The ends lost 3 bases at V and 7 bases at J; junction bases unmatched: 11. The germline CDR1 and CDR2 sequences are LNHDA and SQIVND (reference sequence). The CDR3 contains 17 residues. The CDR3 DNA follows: TGTGCCAGTAGTATTCTTCCAACTAGCGGGAGAGCTAATGAGCAGTTCTTC. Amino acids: CASSILPTSGRANEQFF.

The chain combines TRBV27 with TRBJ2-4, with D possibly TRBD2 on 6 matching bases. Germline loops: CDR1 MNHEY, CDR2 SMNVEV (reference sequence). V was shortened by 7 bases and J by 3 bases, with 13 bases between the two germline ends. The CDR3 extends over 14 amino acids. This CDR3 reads CASIGGWGKNIQYF. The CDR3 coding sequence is TGTGCCAGCATCGGGGGATGGGGCAAAAACATTCAGTACTTC.

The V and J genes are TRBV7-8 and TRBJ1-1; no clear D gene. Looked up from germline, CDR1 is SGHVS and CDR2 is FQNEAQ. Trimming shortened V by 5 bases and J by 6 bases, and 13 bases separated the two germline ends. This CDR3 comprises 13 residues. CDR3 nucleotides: TGTGCCAGCAGCCGAAAAAGGGAGGCTGAAGCTTTCTTT. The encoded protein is CASSRKREAEAFF.

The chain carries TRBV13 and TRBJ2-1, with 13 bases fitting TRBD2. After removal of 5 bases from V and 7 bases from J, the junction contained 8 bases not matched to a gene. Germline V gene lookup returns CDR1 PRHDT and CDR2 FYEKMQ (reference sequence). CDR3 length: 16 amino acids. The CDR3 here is CASSPTGTSGKNEQFF. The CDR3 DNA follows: TGTGCCAGCAGCCCAACCGGGACTAGCGGGAAGAATGAGCAGTTCTTC.

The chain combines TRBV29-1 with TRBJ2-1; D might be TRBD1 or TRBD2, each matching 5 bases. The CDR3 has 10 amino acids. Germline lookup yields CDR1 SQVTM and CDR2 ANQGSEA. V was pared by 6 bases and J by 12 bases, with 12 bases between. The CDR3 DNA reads TGCAGCGTCTCTAGTGGGGGGCAGTTCTTC. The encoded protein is CSVSSGGQFF.

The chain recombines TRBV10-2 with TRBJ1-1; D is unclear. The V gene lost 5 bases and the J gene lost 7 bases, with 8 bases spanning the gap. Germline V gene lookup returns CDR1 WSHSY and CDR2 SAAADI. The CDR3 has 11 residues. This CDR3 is CASSNLNEAFF. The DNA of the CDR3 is TGCGCCAGCAGTAACCTCAATGAAGCTTTCTTT.

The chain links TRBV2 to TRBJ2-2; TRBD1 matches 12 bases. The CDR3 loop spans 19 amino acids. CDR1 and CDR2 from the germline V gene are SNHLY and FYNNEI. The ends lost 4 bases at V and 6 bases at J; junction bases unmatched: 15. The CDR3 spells CASSGGGTGQGAIAGELFF. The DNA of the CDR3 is TGTGCCAGCAGTGGGGGTGGAACGGGACAGGGGGCAATTGCCGGGGAGCTGTTTTTT.

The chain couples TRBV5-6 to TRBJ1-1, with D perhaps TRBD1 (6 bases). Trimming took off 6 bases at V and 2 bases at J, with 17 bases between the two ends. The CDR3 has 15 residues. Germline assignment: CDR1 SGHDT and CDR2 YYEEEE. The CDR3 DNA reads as TGTGCCAGCACCCGAGGGGGGGCCAGAAACACTGAAGCTTTCTTT. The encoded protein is CASTRGGARNTEAFF.

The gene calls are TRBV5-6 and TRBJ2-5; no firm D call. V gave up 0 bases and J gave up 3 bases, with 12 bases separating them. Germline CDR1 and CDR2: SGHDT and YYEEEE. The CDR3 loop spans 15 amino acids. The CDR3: CASSLVWRREETQYF. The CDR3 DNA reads TGTGCCAGCAGCTTGGTCTGGCGCAGAGAAGAGACCCAGTACTTC.